The TCR beta chain under discussion was sequenced for a study of OX40 agonist ivuxolimab in advanced cancers. Study-wide background: Cancers in dose escalation were hepatocellular, melanoma, renal cell and head and neck. Prior anti-PD-1, anti-PD-L1 or anti-CTLA-4 therapy did not bar entry, and 40% to 45% had some.

V was pared by 4 bases and J by 2 bases, with 15 bases between. The CDR3 covers 15 residues. Per germline, CDR1 SGHTA and CDR2 FQGNSA. Here immunoSEQ multiplex PCR was the method, and the copy in TCRdb shows in-frame clones only, minus some. The sample records approximately 58,000 clones, roughly 83% being singletons. The chain links TRBV7-2 to TRBJ2-7, with TRBD1 as a possible D gene (6 bases). The sequence was collected from an adult with an advanced solid tumor such as melanoma, head and neck, liver or kidney cancer. The sequenced sample was CD4+ or CD8+ T cells sorted from blood, obtained in a trial of the OX40 agonist ivuxolimab. CDR3 DNA: TGTGCCAGCAGCTCGGCTGGGGGCCGTACCTACGAGCAGTACTTC. Amino acid sequence: CASSSAGGRTYEQYF.